Listed below are T cell receptor beta chains from one sample, sequenced in a study of cytomegalovirus exposure and HLA in healthy donors. This table comes from immunoSEQ multiplex PCR, and its TCRdb copy is limited to in-frame clones, with some not included. The sample records some 200,000 clones, roughly 9.5% being singletons. The sample consisted of PBMCs. The source of these receptors is a woman aged 25 to 45 in good health and CMV-seropositive. Each CDR3 is given with its conserved first and last residue. D genes are given only for firm matches. Only some rows state a clone size, as once, few, many or a class for expanded clones.

abundance,d_gene,v_gene,j_gene,CDR3nt,CDR3aa
-,-,TRBV4-2,TRBJ1-2,TGTGCCAGCAGCCAAGATGGGGGGTACGGTGGCTACACCTTC,CASSQDGGYGGYTF
-,TRBD2,TRBV4-1,TRBJ2-3,TGCGCCAGCAGCCAAGTATATTCGACTAGCGGTACAGATACGCAGTATTTT,CASSQVYSTSGTDTQYF
few,TRBD2,TRBV28,TRBJ2-1,TGTGCCAGCAGTCCCCATCTAGCGGGAGAACTGAATGAGCAGTTCTTC,CASSPHLAGELNEQFF
few,-,TRBV6-1,TRBJ2-7,TGTGCCAGCAGTGAAGCGGTGACAGGAACCTACGAGCAGTACTTC,CASSEAVTGTYEQYF
few,-,TRBV19,TRBJ1-1,TGTGCCAGTAGCCCCTCCAGGGAACAGAACACTGAAGCTTTCTTT,CASSPSREQNTEAFF
-,TRBD1,TRBV7-6,TRBJ1-2,TGTGCCAGCAGCCCCCTCAGGGGGCCGGACGGCTACACCTTC,CASSPLRGPDGYTF
-,-,TRBV6-5,TRBJ1-5,TGTGCCAGCAGGGGACTCGGGAGCAATCAGCCCCAGCATTTT,CASRGLGSNQPQHF
few,-,TRBV5-1,TRBJ2-5,TGCGCCAGCAGCTTGGCGGTGCAGGGAGAGACCCAGTACTTC,CASSLAVQGETQYF
-,TRBD2,TRBV5-1,TRBJ2-1,TGCGCCAGCAGCAACTACGGGACTAGCGGGAAAAATGAGCAGTTCTTC,CASSNYGTSGKNEQFF
few,TRBD1,TRBV5-1,TRBJ2-7,TGCGCCAGCAGCAACCCGGGACAGGGAACCTACGAGCAGTACTTC,CASSNPGQGTYEQYF
-,-,TRBV19,TRBJ2-7,TGTGCCAGTAGCACCGGGACATTCGGCTACGAGCAGTACTTC,CASSTGTFGYEQYF
few,-,TRBV2,TRBJ2-3,TGTGCCAGCAGTGAAAGAGTAGCGGTTAGCACAGATACGCGGTATTTT,CASSERVAVSTDTRYF
-,TRBD1,TRBV13,TRBJ2-3,TGTGCCAGCAGCTCACCGGGACAGGGAACAGATACGCAGTATTTT,CASSSPGQGTDTQYF
few,TRBD2,TRBV7-7,TRBJ2-5,TGTGCCAGCAGCTTAACGGGAGGGATCCAAGAGACCCAGTACTTC,CASSLTGGIQETQYF
-,-,TRBV19,TRBJ1-2,TGTGCCAGTAGTATAGACGGAGGGACTGGCTACACCTTC,CASSIDGGTGYTF
few,-,TRBV27,TRBJ2-1,TGTGCCAGCAGTCCACTTGATAATGCCTACAATGAGCAGTTCTTC,CASSPLDNAYNEQFF
-,-,TRBV29-1,TRBJ1-5,TGCAGCGTTCGAGTTTCCAATCAGCCCCAGCATTTT,CSVRVSNQPQHF
few,-,TRBV21-1,TRBJ1-4,TGTGCCAGCAGCGGGGACAGGGGGGAAGAAAAACTGTTTTTT,CASSGDRGEEKLFF
few,TRBD2,TRBV7-2,TRBJ2-7,TGTGCCAGCAGCTTTACTAGCGGGAGGGTCGAGCAGTACTTC,CASSFTSGRVEQYF
-,-,TRBV29-1,TRBJ2-1,TGCAGCGTTGAAGATCTAGTGGAGACGGGGGACAATGAGCAGTTCTTC,CSVEDLVETGDNEQFF
few,TRBD1,TRBV5-1,TRBJ2-7,TGCGCCAGCAGCCGCGAGCTACAGGGGGGCGAGCAGTACTTC,CASSRELQGGEQYF
few,-,TRBV19,TRBJ2-3,TGTGCCAGTAGTACGACAGATACGCAGTATTTT,CASSTTDTQYF
few,TRBD2,TRBV25-1,TRBJ2-3,TGTGCCAGCAGGCCATCGACTAGCGGCCTCAGAGGAGATACGCAGTATTTT,CASRPSTSGLRGDTQYF
-,-,TRBV20-1,TRBJ2-2,TGCAGTGCCCCCATCACCGGGGAGCTGTTTTTT,CSAPITGELFF
few,TRBD1,TRBV19,TRBJ1-2,TGTGCCAGTAGTCATCGGGGGGGACAGGGCGGCTACACCTTC,CASSHRGGQGGYTF
-,TRBD1,TRBV5-1,TRBJ2-7,TGCGCCAGCAGCTTGGACAGGGGCACTAGGATCTACGAGCAGTACTTC,CASSLDRGTRIYEQYF
few,-,TRBV5-1,TRBJ1-1,TGCGCCAGCAGCGACTCCATGAACACTGAAGCTTTCTTT,CASSDSMNTEAFF